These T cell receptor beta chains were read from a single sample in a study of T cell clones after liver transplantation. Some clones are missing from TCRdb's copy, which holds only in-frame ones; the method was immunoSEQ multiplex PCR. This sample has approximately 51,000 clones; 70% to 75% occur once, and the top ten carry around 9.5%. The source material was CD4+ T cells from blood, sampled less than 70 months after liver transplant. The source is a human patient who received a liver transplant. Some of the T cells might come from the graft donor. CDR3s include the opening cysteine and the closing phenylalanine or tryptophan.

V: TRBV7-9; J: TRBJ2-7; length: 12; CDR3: CASSLVGYEQYF
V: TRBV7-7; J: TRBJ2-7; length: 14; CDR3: CASSLDSGSYEQYF
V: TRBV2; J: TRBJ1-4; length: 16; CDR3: CASSAALQGADEKLFF
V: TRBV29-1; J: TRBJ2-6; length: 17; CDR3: CSVAPANSLDRAYVLTF
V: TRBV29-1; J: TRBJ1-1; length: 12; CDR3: CSAQTGNTEAFF
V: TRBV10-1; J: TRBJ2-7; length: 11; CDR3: CASSREGEQYF
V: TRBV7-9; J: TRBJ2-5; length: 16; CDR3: CASSYRQVGGPETQYF
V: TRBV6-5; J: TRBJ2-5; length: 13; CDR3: CATSILGQETQYF
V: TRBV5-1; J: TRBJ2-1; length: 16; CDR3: CASSLGSGTAYNEQFF
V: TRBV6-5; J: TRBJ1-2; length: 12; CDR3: CASSDGIEGYTF
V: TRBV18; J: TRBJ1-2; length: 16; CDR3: CASSPPGTQANYGYTF
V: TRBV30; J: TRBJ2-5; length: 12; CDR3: CAWSGAQETQYF
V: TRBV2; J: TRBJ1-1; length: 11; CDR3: CASSGGGEAFF
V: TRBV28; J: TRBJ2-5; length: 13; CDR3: CASSSVALETQYF